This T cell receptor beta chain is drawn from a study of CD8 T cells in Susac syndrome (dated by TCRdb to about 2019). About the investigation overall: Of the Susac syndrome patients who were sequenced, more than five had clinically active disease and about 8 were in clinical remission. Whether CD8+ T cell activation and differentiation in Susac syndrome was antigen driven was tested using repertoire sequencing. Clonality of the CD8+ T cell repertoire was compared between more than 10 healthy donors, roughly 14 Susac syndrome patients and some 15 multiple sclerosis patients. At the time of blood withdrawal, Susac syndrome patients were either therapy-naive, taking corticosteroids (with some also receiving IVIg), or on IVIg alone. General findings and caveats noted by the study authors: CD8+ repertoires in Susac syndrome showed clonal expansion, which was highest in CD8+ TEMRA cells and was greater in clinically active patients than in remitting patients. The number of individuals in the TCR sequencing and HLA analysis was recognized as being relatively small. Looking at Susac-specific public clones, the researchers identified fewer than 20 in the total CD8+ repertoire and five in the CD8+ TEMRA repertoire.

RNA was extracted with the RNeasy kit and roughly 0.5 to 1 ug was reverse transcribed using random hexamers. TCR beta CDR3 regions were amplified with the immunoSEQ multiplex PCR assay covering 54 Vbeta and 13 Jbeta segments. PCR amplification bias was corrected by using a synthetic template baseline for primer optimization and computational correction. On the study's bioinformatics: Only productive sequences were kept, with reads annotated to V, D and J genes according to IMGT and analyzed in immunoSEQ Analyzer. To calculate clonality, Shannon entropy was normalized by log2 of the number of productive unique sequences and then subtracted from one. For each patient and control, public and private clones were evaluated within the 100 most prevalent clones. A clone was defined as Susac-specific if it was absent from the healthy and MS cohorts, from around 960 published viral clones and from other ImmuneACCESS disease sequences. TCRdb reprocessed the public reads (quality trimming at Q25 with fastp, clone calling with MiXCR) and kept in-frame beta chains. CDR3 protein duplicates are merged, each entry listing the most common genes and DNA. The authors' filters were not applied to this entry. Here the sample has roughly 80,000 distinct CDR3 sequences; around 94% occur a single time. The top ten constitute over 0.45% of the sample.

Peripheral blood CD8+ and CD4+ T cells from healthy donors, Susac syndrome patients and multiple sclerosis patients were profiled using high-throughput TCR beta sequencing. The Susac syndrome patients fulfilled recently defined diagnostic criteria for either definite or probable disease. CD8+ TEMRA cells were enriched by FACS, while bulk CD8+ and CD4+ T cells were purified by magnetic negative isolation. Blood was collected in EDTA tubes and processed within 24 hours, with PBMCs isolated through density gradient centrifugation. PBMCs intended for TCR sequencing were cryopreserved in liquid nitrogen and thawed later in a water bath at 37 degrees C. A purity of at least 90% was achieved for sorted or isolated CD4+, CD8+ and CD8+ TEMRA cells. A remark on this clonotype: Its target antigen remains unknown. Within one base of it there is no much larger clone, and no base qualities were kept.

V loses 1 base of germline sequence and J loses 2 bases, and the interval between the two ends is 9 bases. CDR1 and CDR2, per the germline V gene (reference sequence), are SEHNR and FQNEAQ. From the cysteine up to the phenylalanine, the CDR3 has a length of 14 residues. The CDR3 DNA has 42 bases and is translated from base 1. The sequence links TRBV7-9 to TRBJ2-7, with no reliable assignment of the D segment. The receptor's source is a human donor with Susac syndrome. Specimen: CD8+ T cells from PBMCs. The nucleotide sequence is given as TGTGCCAGCAGCTTAGGGGATTTCCCCTACGAGCAGTACTTC. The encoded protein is CASSLGDFPYEQYF.